Given below is one T cell receptor (beta chain) in context. Its antigen is not known. The data derive from a study of T-cell memory formation after mild COVID-19. Broader study findings: The study detected some responding clones in pre-infection memory, suggesting cross-reactive memory joined. Confirmation of SARS-CoV-2 specificity was lacking for second-wave clones peaking day 37. Day 15 to 85 contractors were CD4/CD8 balanced; later expanders leaned CD4+. Most CD4+ clones that shrank were in CM and EM, while CD8+ ones turned up in EMRA.

TCRdb re-called the 5' RACE reads with MiXCR, one entry per CDR3 protein. The sample has hundreds of thousands of distinct CDR3 sequences; 25% to 30% are singletons. The sample consisted of PBMCs or a T cell subset sorted from them (not recorded which). The TCR sequence derives from an adult woman who had mild COVID-19 (a few samples of this study predate the infection). Cell type and time point are not known.

CDR3 in amino acids: CASSLDPTGTGEKLFF. In DNA form, the CDR3 reads TGTGCCAGCAGCTTAGATCCGACAGGGACAGGTGAAAAACTGTTTTTT. The rearrangement joins TRBV7-2 to TRBJ1-4, with 8 positions matching TRBD1. The V segment lost 1 base and the J segment 7 bases; nucleotides outside the gene matches: 8. This CDR3 region has 16 residues. Per germline, CDR1 SGHTA and CDR2 FQGNSA.